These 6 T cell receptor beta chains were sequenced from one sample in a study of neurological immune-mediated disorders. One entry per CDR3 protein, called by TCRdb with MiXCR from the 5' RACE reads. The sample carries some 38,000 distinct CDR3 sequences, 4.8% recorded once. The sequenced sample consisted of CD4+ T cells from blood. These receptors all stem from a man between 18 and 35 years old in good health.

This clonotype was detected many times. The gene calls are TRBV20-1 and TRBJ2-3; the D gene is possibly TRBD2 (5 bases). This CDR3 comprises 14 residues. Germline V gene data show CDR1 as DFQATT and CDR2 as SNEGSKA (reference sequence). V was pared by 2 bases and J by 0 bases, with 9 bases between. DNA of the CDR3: TGCAGTGCTAGAATAGCGTCTAGCACAGATACGCAGTATTTT. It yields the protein CSARIASSTDTQYF.

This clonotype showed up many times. The CDR3, as DNA: TGTGCCAGCAGCCCAGGGGCCGGCTACGAGCAGTACTTC. Amino acids: CASSPGAGYEQYF. This sequence joins TRBV7-6 and TRBJ2-7; TRBD1 is a possible D gene (6 bases). The V and J ends lost 5 bases and 3 bases respectively, with 11 bases between them. The CDR3 length is 13 residues. CDR1 and CDR2 (germline): SGHVS, FNYEAQ.

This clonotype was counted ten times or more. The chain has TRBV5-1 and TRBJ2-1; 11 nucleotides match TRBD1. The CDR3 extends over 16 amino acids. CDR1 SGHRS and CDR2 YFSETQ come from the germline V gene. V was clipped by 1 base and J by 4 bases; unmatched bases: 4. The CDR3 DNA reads TGCGCCAGCAGCTTGAGAGGACAGGGGGCTTACAATGAGCAGTTCTTC. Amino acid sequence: CASSLRGQGAYNEQFF.

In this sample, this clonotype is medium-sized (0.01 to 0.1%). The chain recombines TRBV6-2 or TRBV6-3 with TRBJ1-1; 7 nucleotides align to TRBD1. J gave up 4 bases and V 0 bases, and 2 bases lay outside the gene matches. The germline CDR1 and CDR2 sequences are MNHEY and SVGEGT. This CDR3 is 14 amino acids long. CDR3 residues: CASSYSNRGTEAFF. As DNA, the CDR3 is TGTGCCAGCAGTTACTCTAACAGGGGCACTGAAGCTTTCTTT.

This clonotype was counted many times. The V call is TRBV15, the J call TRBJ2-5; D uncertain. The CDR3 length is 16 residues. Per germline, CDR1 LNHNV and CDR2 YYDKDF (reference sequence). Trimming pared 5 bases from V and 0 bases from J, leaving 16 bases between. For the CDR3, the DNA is TGTGCCACCAGCCGATCAATGACTGGCAACCAAGAGACCCAGTACTTC. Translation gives CATSRSMTGNQETQYF.

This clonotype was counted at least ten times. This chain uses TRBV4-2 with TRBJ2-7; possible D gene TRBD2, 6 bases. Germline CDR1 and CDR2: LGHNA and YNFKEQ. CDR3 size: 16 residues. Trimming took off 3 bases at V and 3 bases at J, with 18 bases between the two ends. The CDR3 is CASSQAPGTRNYEQYF. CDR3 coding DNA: TGTGCCAGCAGCCAGGCCCCCGGGACTCGAAACTACGAGCAGTACTTC.